The T cell receptor beta chain under discussion was sequenced for a study of shared clonotypes between healthy human individuals. This CDR3 has 18 amino acids. J was trimmed by 0 bases and V by 4 bases; bases with no gene match: 9. The germline CDR1 and CDR2 sequences are SGHAT and FQNNGV. The data were produced by immunoSEQ multiplex PCR, yet TCRdb's version contains in-frame clones alone and is incomplete. This table has a few million clones, approximately 95% appearing once. This clone was counted once. The sample was naive CD4+ T cells from PBMCs. This sample's subset: CD45RA+ positively selected. This receptor was obtained from a young man in good health. Some clones in this sample may be carry-over from other donors' samples. The chain employs TRBV11-2 and TRBJ2-7; 13 nucleotides line up with TRBD2. For the CDR3, the DNA is TGTGCCAGCAGCTGGGGACTAGCGGGGTTCCTCCCCTCCTACGAGCAGTACTTC. This encodes CASSWGLAGFLPSYEQYF. Complete variable domain (other parts from reference TRBV11-2 and TRBJ2-7): EAGVAQSPRYKIIEKRQSVAFWCNPISGHATLYWYQQILGQGPKLLIQFQNNGVVDDSQLPKDRFSAERLKGVDSTLKIQPAKLEDSAVYLCASSWGLAGFLPSYEQYFGPGTRLTVT.